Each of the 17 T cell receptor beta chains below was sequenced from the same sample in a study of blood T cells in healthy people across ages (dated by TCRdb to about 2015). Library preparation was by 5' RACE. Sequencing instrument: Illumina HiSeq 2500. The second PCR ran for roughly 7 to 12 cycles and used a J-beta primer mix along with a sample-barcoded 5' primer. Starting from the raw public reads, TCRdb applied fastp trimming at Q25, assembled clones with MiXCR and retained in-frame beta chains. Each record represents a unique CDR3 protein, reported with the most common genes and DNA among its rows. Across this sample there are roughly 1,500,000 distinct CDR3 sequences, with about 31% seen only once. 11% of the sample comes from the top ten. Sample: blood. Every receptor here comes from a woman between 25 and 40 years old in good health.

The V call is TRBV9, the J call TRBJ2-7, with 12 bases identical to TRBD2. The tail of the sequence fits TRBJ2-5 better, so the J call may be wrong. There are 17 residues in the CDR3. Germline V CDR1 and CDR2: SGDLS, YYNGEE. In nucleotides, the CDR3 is TGTGCCAGCAGCACCCGGACTAGCGGGAAAAACGGGGAGACCCAGTACTTC. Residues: CASSTRTSGKNGETQYF.

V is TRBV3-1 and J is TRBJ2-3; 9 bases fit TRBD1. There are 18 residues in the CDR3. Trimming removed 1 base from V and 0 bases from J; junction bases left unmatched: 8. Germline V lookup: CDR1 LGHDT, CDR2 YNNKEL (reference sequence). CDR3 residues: CASSQVDRGLTSTDTQYF. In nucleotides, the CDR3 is TGTGCCAGCAGCCAAGTGGACAGGGGCCTAACTAGCACAGATACGCAGTATTTT.

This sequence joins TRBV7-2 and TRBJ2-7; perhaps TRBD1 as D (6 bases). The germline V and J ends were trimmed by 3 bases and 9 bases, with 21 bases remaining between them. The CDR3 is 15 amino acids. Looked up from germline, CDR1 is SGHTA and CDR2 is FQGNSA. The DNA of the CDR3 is TGTGCCAGCAGCTTTGTTGGGGGCGCGGGCCCCGGGCAGTACTTC. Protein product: CASSFVGGAGPGQYF.

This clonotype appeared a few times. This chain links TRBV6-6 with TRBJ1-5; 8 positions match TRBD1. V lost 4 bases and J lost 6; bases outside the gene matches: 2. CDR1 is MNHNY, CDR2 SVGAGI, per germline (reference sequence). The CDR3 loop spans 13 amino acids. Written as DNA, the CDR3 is TGTGCCAGCAGTTGGGACAGGATTCAGCCCCAGCATTTT. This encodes CASSWDRIQPQHF.

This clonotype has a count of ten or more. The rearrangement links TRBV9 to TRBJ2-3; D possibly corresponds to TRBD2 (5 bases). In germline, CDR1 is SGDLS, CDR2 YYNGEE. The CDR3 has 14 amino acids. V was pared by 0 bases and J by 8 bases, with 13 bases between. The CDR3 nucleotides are TGTGCCAGCAGCGTAGCAGAGGGCTGGAGTACGCAGTATTTT. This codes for CASSVAEGWSTQYF.

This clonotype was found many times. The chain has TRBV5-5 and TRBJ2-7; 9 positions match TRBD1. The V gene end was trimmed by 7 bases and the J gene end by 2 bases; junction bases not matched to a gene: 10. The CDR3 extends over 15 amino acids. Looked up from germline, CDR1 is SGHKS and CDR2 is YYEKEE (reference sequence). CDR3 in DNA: TGTGCCAGCCGTGATTTGGACAGGGGAACCTACGAGCAGTACTTC. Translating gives CASRDLDRGTYEQYF.

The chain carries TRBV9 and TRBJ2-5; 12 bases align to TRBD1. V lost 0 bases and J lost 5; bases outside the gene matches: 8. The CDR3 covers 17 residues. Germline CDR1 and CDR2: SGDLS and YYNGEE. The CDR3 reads CASSVVPGTGGRETQYF. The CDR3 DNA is TGTGCCAGCAGCGTAGTCCCCGGGACAGGGGGCCGGGAGACCCAGTACTTC.

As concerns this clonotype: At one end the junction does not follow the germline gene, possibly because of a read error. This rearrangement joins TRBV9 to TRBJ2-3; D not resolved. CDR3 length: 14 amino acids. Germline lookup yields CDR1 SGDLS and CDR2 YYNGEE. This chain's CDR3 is CASSERLSIDAQYF. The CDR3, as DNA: TGTGCCAGCAGCGAAAGGCTGTCGATAGATGCGCAGTATTTT.

CDR3 amino acids: CATRGTGLNTEAFF. As DNA, the CDR3 is TGTGCCACCAGGGGGACAGGTTTGAACACTGAAGCTTTCTTT. The chain uses TRBV24-1 and TRBJ1-1, with TRBD1 matching over 8 bases. The ends lost 7 bases at V and 0 bases at J; junction bases unmatched: 3. Germline V gene sequence: CDR1 KGHDR, CDR2 SFDVKD. There are 14 residues in the CDR3.

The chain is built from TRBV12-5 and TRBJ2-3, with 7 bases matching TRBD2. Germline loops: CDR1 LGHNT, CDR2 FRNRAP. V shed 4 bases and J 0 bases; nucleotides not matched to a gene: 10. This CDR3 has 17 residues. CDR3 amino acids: CASGWALGGRSTDTQYF. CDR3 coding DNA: TGTGCTAGTGGTTGGGCCTTGGGGGGGAGGAGCACAGATACGCAGTATTTT.

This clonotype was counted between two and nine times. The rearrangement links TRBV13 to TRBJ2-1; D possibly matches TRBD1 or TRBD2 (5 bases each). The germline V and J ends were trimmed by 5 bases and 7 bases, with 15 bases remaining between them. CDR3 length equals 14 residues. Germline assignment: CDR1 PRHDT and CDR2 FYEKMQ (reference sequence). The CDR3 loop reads CASSPGRLRNEQFF. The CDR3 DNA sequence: TGTGCCAGCAGCCCGGGGCGTTTGAGAAATGAGCAGTTCTTC.

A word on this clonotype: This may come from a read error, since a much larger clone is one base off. The CDR3 sequence: CAVGTSETYNERFF. The CDR3 bases are TGTGCCGTCGGGACTAGCGAGACCTACAATGAGCGGTTCTTC. This chain connects TRBV15 to TRBJ2-1, with 10 bases fitting TRBD2. The CDR3 has 14 amino acids. CDR1 is LNHNV and CDR2 is YYDKDF in the germline V gene (reference sequence).

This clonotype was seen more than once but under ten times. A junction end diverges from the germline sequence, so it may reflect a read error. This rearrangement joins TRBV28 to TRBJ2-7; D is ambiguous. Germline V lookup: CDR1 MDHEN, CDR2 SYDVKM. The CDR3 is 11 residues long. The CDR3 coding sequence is TGTGCCAGCAGTTCCTCCTTCGAGCAGTACTTC. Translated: CASSSSFEQYF.

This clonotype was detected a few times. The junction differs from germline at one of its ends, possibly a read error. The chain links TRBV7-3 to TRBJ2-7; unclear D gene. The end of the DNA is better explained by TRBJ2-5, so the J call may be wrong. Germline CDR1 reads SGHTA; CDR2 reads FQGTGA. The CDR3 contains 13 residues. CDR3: CTSSSGLAETQYF. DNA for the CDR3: TGTACCAGCAGCTCTGGTCTCGCGGAGACCCAGTACTTC.

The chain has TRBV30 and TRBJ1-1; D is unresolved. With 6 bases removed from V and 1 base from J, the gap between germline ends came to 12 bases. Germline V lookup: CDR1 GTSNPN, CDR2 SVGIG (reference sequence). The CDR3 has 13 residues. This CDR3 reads CACRKGRNTEAFF. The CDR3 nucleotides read TGTGCCTGTAGGAAGGGCAGGAACACTGAAGCTTTCTTT. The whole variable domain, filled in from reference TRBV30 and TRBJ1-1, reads SQTIHQWPATLVQPVGSPLSLECTVEGTSNPNLYWYRQAAGRGLQLLFYSVGIGQISSEVPQNLSASRPQDRQFILSSKKLLLSDSGFYLCACRKGRNTEAFFGQGTRLTVV.

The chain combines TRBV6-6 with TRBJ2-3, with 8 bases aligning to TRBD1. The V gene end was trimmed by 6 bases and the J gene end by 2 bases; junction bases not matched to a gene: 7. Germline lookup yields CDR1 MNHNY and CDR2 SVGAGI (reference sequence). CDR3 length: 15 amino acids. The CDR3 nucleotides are TGTGCCAGCAGGGCCGGGACAGGAATCACAGATACGCAGTATTTT. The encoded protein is CASRAGTGITDTQYF.

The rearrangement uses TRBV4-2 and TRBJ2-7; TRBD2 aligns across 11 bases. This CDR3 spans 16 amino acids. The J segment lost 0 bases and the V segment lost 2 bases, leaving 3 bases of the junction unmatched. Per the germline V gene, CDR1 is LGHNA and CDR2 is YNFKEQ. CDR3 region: CASSQPGLAASYEQYF. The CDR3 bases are TGTGCCAGCAGCCAACCGGGACTAGCGGCCTCCTACGAGCAGTACTTC.